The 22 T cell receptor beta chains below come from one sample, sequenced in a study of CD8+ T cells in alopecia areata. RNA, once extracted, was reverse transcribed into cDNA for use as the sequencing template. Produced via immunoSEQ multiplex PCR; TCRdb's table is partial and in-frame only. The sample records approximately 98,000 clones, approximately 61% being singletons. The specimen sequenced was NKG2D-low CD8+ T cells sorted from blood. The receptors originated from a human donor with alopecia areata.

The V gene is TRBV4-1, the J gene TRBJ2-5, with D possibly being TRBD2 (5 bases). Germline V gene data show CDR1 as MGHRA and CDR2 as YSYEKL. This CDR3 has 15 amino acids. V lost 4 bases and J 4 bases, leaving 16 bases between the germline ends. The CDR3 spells CASSLRTAEAETQYF. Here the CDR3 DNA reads TGCGCCAGCAGCCTGCGGACGGCGGAGGCAGAGACCCAGTACTTC.

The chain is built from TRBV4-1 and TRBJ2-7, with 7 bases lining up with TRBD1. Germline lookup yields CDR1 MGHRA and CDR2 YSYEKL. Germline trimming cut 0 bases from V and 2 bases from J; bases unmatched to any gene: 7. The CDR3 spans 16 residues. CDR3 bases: TGCGCCAGCAGCCAAGATTTTGGGGGACAGACCTACGAGCAGTACTTC. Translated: CASSQDFGGQTYEQYF.

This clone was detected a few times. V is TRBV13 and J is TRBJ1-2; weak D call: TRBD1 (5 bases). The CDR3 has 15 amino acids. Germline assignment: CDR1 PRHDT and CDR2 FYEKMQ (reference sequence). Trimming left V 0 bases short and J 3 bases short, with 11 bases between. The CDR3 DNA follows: TGTGCCAGCAGCTTAGGCCAAGGGGTGGACTATGGCTACACCTTC. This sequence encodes CASSLGQGVDYGYTF.

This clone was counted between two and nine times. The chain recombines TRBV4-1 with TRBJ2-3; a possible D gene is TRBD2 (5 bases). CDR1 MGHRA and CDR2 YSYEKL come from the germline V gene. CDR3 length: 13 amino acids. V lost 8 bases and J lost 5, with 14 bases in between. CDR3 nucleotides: TGCGCCAGCTTAGGACTGGATGGAGATACGCAGTATTTT. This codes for CASLGLDGDTQYF.

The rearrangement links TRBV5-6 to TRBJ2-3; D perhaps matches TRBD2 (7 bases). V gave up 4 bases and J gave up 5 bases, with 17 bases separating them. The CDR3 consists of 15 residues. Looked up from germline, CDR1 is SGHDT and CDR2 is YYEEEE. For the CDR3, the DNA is TGTGCCAGCAGCAGGGGGGGGACCCACCTAGATACGCAGTATTTT. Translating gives CASSRGGTHLDTQYF. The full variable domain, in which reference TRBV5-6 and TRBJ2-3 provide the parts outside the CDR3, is DAGVTQSPTHLIKTRGQQVTLRCSPKSGHDTVSWYQQALGQGPQFIFQYYEEEERQRGNFPDRFSGHQFPNYSSELNVNALLLGDSALYLCASSRGGTHLDTQYFGPGTRLTVL.

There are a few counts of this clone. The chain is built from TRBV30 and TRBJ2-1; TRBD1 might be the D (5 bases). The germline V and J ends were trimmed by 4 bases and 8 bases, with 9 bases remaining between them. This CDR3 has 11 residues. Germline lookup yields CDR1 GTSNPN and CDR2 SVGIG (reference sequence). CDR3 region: CAWTGLYEQFF. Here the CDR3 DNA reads TGTGCCTGGACAGGGTTGTATGAGCAGTTCTTC.

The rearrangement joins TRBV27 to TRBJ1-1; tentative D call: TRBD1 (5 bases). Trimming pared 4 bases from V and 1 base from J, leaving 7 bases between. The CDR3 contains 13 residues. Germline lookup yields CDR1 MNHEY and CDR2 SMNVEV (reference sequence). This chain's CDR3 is CASSWGRNTEAFF. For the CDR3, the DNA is TGTGCCAGCAGTTGGGGCCGGAACACTGAAGCTTTCTTT.

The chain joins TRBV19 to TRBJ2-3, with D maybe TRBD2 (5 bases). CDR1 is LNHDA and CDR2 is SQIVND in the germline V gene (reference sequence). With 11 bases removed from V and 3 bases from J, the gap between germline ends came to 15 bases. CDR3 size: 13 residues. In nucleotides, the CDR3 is TGTGCCGTTTCCACGGGATGGACAGATACGCAGTATTTT. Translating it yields CAVSTGWTDTQYF.

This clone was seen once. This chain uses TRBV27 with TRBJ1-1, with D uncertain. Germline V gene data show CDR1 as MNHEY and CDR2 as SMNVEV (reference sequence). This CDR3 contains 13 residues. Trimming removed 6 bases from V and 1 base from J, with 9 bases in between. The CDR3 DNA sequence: TGTGCCAGCAGAGAAGGAGGGAACACTGAAGCTTTCTTT. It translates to CASREGGNTEAFF.

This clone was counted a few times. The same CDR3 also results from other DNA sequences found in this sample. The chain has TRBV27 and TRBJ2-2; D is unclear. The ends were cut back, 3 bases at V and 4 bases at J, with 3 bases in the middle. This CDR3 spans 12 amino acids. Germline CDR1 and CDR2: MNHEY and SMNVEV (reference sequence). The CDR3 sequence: CASSFGTGELFF. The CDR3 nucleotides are TGTGCCAGCAGTTTCGGCACCGGGGAGCTGTTTTTT.

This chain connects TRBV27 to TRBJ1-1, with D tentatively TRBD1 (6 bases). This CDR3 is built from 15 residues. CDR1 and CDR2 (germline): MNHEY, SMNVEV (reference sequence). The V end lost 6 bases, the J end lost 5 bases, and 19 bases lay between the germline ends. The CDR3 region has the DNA TGTGCCAGCAGCGAAGGGGGAGGACGAACGACTGAAGCTTTCTTT. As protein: CASSEGGGRTTEAFF.

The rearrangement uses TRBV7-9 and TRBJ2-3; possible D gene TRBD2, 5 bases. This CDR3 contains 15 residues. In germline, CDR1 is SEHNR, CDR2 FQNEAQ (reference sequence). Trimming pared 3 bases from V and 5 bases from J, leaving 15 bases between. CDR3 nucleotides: TGTGCCAGCAGCTTGCCGGGAACCCCGGGAGATACGCAGTATTTT. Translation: CASSLPGTPGDTQYF.

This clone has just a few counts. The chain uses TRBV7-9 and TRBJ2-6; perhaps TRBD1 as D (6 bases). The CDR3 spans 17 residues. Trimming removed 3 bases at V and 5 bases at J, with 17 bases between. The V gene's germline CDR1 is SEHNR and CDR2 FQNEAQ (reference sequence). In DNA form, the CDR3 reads TGTGCCAGCAGCTTTTCAGGGGATTCCGCTTGGGCCAACGTCCTGACTTTC. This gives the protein CASSFSGDSAWANVLTF.

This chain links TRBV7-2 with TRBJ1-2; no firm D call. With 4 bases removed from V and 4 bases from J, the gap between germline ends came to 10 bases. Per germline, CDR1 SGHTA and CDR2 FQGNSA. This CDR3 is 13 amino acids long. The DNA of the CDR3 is TGTGCCAGCAGCTCCACAAGATTCTATGGCTACACCTTC. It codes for CASSSTRFYGYTF.

The CDR3 sequence is CASSRRPGQQETQYF. DNA for the CDR3: TGTGCCAGCAGCAGACGACCGGGACAGCAAGAGACCCAGTACTTC. The chain is built from TRBV7-8 and TRBJ2-5; 7 bases are a match to TRBD1. CDR3 length: 15 amino acids. The germline V gene encodes CDR1 SGHVS and CDR2 FQNEAQ. V trimming: 5 bases; J trimming: 2 bases; junction bases outside the gene matches: 8.

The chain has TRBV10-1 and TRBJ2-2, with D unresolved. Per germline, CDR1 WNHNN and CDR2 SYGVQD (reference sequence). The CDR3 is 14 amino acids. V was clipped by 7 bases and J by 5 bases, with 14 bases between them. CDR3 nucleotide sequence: TGCGCCAGCACCGAATGGGTTGGGACCGGGGAGCTGTTTTTT. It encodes CASTEWVGTGELFF.

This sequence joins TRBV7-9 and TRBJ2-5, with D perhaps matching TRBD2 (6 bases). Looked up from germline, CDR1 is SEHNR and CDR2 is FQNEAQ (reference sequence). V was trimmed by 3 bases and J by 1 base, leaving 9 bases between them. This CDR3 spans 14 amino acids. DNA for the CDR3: TGTGCCAGCAGCTTTTCGGGGGTCCAAGAGACCCAGTACTTC. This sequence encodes CASSFSGVQETQYF.

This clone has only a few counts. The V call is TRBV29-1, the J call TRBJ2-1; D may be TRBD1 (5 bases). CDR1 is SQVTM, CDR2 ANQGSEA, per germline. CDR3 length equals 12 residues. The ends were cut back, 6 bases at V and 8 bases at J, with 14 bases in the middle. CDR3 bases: TGCAGCGTCACCGACAGTCCTCATGAGCAGTTCTTC. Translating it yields CSVTDSPHEQFF.

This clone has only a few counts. CDR3 DNA sequence: TGTGCCAGCAGCTTCCGGGAGTGGGAGACCCAGTACTTC. It translates to CASSFREWETQYF. This chain joins TRBV7-2 and TRBJ2-5; D is possibly TRBD2 (6 bases). V shed 3 bases and J shed 5 bases, with 10 bases lying between them. The CDR3 has 13 amino acids. The germline V gene encodes CDR1 SGHTA and CDR2 FQGNSA.

CDR3 DNA sequence: TGCGCCAGCGGGGGGCGCAGGGGTATGTACACTGAAGCTTTCTTT. Translated: CASGGRRGMYTEAFF. The gene calls are TRBV4-1 and TRBJ1-1; possible D gene TRBD1, 6 bases. Germline V gives CDR1 MGHRA, CDR2 YSYEKL. Trimming removed 8 bases from V and 3 bases from J, with 19 bases in between. This CDR3 comprises 15 residues.

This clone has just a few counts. As DNA, the CDR3 is TGCGCCAGCAGTCACCCGATTCGCGCCTCCTACAATGAGCAGTTCTTC. Its protein is CASSHPIRASYNEQFF. The rearrangement links TRBV23-1 to TRBJ2-1; no clear D gene. TRBV23-1 carries the ORF label, with uncertain function. Trimming pared 3 bases from V and 0 bases from J, leaving 12 bases between. The CDR3 has 16 residues.

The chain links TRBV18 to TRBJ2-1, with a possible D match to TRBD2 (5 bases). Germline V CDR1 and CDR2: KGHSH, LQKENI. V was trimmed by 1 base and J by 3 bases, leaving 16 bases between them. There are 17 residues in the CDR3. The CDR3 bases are TGTGCCAGCTCACCACTTTTGGTGAGGGAGCGCTACAATGAGCAGTTCTTC. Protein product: CASSPLLVRERYNEQFF.